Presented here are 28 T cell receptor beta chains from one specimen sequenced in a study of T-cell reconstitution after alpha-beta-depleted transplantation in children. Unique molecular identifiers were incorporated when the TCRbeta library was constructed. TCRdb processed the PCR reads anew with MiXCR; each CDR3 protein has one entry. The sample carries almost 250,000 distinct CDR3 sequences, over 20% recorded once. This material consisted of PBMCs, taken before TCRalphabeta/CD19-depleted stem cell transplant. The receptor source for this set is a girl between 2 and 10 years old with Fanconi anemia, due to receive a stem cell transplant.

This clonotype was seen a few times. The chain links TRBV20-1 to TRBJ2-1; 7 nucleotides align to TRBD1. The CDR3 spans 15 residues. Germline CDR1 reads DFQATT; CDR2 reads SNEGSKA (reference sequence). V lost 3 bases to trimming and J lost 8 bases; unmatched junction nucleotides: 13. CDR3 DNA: TGCAGTGCTAGCCGACAGGGTCTCGTTAGTCATGAGCAGTTCTTC. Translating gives CSASRQGLVSHEQFF.

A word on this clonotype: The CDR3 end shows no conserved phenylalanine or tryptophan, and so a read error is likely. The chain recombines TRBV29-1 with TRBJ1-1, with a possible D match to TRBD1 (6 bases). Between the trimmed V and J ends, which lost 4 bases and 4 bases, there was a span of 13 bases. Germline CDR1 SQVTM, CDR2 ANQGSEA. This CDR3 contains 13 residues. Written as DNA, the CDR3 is TGCAGCGTTGTATCAGGGGCTCTCACTGAAGCTTTCGTT. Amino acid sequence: CSVVSGALTEAFV.

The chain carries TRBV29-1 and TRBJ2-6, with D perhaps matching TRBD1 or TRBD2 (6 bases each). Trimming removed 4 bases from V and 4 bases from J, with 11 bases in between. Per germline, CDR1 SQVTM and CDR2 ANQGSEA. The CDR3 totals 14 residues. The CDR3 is CSVGGAGGANVLTF. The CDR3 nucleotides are TGCAGCGTTGGGGGGGCAGGCGGGGCCAACGTCCTGACTTTC.

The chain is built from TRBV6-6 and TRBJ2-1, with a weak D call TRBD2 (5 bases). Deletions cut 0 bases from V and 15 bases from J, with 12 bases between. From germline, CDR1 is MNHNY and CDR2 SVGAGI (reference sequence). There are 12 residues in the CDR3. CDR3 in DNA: TGTGCCAGCAGTTACTCGGATAGCCTAGCGTTCTTC. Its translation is CASSYSDSLAFF.

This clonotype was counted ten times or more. CDR3 sequence reads: CSAGGQGSRRETQYF. The CDR3 DNA follows: TGCAGTGCCGGGGGGCAGGGCTCCCGCAGGGAGACCCAGTACTTC. The chain employs TRBV20-1 and TRBJ2-5, with D perhaps matching TRBD2 (7 bases). With 6 bases removed from V and 5 bases from J, the gap between germline ends came to 22 bases. The CDR3 is made up of 15 amino acids. Germline CDR1 reads DFQATT; CDR2 reads SNEGSKA (reference sequence).

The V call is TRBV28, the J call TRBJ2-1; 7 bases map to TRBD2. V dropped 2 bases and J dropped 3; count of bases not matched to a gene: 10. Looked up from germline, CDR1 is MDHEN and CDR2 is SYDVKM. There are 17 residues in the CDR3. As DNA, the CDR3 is TGTGCCAGCAGTTTAAGGATCGGGAGGACTAGCTACAATGAGCAGTTCTTC. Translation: CASSLRIGRTSYNEQFF.

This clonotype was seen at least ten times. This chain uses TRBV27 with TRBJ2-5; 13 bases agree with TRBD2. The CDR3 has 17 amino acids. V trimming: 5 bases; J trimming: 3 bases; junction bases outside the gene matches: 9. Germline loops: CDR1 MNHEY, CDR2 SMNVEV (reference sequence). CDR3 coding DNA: TGTGCCAGCAGTCTACTATCCGGGACTAGCGGGAAAGAGACCCAGTACTTC. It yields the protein CASSLLSGTSGKETQYF.

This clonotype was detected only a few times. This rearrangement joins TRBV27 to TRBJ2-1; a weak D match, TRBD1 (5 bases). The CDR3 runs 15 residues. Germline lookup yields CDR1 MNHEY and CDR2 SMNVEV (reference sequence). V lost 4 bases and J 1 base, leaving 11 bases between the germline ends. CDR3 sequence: CASSWRTGSYNEQFF. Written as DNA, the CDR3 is TGTGCCAGCAGTTGGCGAACAGGTTCCTACAATGAGCAGTTCTTC.

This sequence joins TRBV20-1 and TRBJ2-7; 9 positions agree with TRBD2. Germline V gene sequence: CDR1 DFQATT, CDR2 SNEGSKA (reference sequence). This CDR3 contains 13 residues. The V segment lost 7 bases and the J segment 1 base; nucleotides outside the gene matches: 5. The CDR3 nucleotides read TGCAGTGACGTAGCGGGAGAGTCCTACGAGCAGTACTTC. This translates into CSDVAGESYEQYF.

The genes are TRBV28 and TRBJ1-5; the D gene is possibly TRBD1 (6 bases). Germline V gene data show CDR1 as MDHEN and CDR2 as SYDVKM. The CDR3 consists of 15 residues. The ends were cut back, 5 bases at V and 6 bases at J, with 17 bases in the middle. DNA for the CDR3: TGTGCCAGCAGTCCCCGACAGGCCCTTGGTCAGCCCCAGCATTTT. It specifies CASSPRQALGQPQHF.

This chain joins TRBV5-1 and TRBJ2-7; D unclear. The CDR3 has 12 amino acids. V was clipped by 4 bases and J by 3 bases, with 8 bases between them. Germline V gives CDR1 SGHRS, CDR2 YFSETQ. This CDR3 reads CASSTGDYEQYF. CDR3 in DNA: TGCGCCAGCAGCACCGGTGACTACGAGCAGTACTTC.

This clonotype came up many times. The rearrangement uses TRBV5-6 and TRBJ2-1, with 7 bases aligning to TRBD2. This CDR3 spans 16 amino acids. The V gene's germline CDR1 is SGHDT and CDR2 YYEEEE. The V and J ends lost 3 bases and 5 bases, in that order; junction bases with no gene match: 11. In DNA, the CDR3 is TGTGCCAGCAGCTACCCCGGGGCTAGCGGACACAATGAGCAGTTCTTC. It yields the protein CASSYPGASGHNEQFF.

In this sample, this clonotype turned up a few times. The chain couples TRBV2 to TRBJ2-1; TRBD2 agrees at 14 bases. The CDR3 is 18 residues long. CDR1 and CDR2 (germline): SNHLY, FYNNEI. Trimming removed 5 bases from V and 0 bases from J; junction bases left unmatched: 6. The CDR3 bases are TGTGCCAGCAGTTCGGGACTAGCGGGAGACTCCTCCTACAATGAGCAGTTCTTC. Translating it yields CASSSGLAGDSSYNEQFF.

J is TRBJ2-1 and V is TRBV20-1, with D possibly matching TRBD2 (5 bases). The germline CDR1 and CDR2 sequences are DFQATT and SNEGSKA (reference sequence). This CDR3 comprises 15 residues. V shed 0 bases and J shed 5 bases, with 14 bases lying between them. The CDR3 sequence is CSARDPGNEDNEQFF. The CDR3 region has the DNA TGCAGTGCTAGAGATCCCGGGAATGAGGACAATGAGCAGTTCTTC.

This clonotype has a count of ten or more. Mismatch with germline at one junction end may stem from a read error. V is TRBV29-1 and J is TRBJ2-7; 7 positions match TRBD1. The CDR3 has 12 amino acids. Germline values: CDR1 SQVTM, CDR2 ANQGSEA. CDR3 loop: CSIEVDRDEQYF. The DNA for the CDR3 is TGCAGCATTGAAGTTGACAGGGACGAGCAGTACTTC.

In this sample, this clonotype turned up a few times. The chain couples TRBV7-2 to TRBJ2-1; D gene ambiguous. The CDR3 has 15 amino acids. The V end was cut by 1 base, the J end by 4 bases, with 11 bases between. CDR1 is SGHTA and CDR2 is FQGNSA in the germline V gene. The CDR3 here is CASSLGGYVYNEQFF. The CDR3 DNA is TGTGCCAGCAGCTTAGGGGGTTACGTATACAATGAGCAGTTCTTC.

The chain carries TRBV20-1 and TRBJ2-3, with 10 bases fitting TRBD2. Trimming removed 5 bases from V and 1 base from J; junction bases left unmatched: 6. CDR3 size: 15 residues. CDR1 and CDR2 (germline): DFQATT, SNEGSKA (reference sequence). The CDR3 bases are TGCAGTGCTGATCCTCTAGCGGGGGGCACAGATACGCAGTATTTT. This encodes CSADPLAGGTDTQYF.

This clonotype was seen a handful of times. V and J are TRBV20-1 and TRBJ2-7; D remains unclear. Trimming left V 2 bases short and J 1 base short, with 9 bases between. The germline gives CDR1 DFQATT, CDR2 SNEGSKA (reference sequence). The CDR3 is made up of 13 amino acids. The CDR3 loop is CSARNSESYEQYF. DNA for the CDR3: TGCAGTGCTAGAAACTCGGAGTCCTACGAGCAGTACTTC.

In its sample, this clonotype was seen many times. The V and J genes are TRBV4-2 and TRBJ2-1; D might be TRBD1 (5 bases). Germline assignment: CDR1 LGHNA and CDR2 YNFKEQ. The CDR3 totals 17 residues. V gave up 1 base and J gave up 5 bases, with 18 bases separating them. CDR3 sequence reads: CASSQGQRQRFHNEQFF. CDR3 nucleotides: TGTGCCAGCAGCCAAGGCCAGCGACAGCGATTCCACAATGAGCAGTTCTTC.

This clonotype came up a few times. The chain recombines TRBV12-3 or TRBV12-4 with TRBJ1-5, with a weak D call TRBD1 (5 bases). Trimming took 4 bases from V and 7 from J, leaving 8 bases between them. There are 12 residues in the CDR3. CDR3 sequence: CASSSGPQPQHF. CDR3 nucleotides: TGTGCCAGCAGTTCAGGGCCGCAGCCCCAGCATTTT.

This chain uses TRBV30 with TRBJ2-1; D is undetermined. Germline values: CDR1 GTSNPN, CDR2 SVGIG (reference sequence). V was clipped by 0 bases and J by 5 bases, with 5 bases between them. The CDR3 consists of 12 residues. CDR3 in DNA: TGTGCCTGGAGTGTCGGTCACAATGAGCAGTTCTTC. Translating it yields CAWSVGHNEQFF.

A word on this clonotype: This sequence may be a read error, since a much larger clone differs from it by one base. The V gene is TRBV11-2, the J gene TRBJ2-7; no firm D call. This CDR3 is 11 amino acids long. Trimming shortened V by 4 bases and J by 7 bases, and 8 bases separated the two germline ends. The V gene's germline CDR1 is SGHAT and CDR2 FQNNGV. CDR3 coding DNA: TGTGCCAGCAGCTCGGAACTAGAGCAGTACTTC. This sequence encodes CASSSELEQYF.

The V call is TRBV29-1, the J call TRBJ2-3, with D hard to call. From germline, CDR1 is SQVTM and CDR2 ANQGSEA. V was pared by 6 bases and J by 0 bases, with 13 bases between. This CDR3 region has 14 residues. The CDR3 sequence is CSVVATFSTDTQYF. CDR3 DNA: TGCAGCGTGGTGGCCACCTTTAGCACAGATACGCAGTATTTT.

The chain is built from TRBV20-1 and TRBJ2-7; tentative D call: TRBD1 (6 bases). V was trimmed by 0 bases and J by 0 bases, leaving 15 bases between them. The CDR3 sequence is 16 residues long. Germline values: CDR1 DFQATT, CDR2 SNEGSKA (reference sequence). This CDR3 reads CSARDEDSRPSYEQYF. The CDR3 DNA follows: TGCAGTGCTAGAGATGAGGACAGCCGACCCTCCTACGAGCAGTACTTC.

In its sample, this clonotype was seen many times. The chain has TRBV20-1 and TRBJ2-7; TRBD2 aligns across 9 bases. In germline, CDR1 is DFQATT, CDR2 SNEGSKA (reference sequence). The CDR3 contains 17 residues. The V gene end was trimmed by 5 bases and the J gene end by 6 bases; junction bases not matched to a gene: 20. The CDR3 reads CSALGGPRGRAFGEQYF. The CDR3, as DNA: TGCAGTGCTCTAGGTGGGCCTCGCGGGAGGGCCTTTGGCGAGCAGTACTTC.

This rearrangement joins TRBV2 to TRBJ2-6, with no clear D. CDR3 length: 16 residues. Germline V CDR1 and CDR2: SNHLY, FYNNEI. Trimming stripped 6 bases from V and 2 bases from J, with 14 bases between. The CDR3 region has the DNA TGTGCCAGCAGGCTAGAGAATGCGGCTGGGGCCAACGTCCTGACTTTC. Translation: CASRLENAAGANVLTF.

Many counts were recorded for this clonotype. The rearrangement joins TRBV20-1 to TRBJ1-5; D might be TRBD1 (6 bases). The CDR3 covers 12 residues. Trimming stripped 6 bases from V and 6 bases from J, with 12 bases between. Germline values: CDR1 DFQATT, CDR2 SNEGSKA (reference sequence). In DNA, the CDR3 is TGCAGTGCGCTTACAGGGTTTCAGCCCCAGCATTTT. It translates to CSALTGFQPQHF.

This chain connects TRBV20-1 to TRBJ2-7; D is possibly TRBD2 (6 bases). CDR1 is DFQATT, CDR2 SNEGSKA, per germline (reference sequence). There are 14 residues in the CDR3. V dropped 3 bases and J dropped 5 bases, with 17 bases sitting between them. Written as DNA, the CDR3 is TGCAGTGCTAGTAAGGGACTCACCGAGCACGAGCAGTACTTC. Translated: CSASKGLTEHEQYF.